This record covers a single T cell receptor (beta chain). Germline V gene lookup returns CDR1 SGHRS and CDR2 YFSETQ. Unmatched junction bases numbered 9, after V lost 4 bases and J lost 6 bases. The CDR3 covers 14 residues. These data originate in a study of blood T cell repertoires in COVID-19. Generated by immunoSEQ multiplex PCR, the TCRdb table keeps only in-frame clones and is missing some. Seen here are over 85,000 clones, approximately 87% observed once, and the top ten hold approximately 1%. This sequence originates from a human donor in a cohort sampled during active COVID-19. This rearrangement joins TRBV5-1 to TRBJ2-7; 8 nucleotides align to TRBD2. Sequences were obtained from peripheral blood. CDR3 sequence reads: CASSLRSGGSEQYF. The CDR3 DNA sequence: TGCGCCAGCAGCCTCCGCAGCGGGGGCTCCGAGCAGTACTTC.